A few counts support the clone carrying this T cell receptor (beta chain). This CDR3 contains 11 residues. The V end lost 5 bases, the J end lost 8 bases, and 12 bases lay between the germline ends. Germline V gives CDR1 GTSNPN, CDR2 SVGIG (reference sequence). This sample is part of a study of technical replicates of blood from several donors. Assay used: immunoSEQ multiplex PCR; TCRdb lists only in-frame clones, some missing. The repertoire holds more than 65,000 clones, 85% to 95% seen once, with about 0.4% in the top ten. The sample was T cells isolated from PBMCs. The J gene is TRBJ1-1, the V gene TRBV30; weak D call: TRBD1 (5 bases). This TCR was sampled from a human donor in good health. Here the CDR3 reads CAWGASSEAFF. The CDR3 DNA reads TGTGCCTGGGGGGCCTCTTCGGAAGCTTTCTTT.